One and the same sample provided the 27 T cell receptor beta chains below, sequenced in a study of T cells after yellow fever vaccination (dated by TCRdb to about 2019). Per the publication, the treatment or condition label means: live attenuated yellow fever vaccine strain. The library was built by means of 5' RACE. The sequencer listed for this sample is Illumina HiSeq 2500. TCRdb trimmed the raw reads at Q25, called clones with MiXCR and kept productive beta chains. When rows share a CDR3 protein, they turn into one entry using the most common DNA and genes. For this sample the table gives hundreds of thousands of distinct CDR3 sequences, of which approximately 13% were detected only once. The top ten clonotypes cover just under 15% of the sample. The input for sequencing was PBMCs, taken on the day of the yellow fever booster vaccination. Source of these receptors: a man younger than 45 who received the YFV17D yellow fever vaccine.

This clonotype was detected ten times or more. The CDR3 reads CSVGGGYEQYF. The CDR3 nucleotides read TGCAGCGTGGGGGGTGGCTACGAGCAGTACTTC. The rearrangement joins TRBV29-1 to TRBJ2-7, with D perhaps matching TRBD2 (6 bases). The CDR3 is made up of 11 amino acids. Germline V gene data show CDR1 as SQVTM and CDR2 as ANQGSEA. V was trimmed by 6 bases and J by 3 bases, leaving 9 bases between them.

This clonotype was detected only a few times. V usage is TRBV6-1 and J usage is TRBJ1-2; a weak D match, TRBD1 (5 bases). The V gene's germline CDR1 is MNHNS and CDR2 SASEGT. V was trimmed by 5 bases and J by 5 bases, leaving 18 bases between them. The CDR3 has 15 amino acids. This CDR3 is CASSRQSQAEYGYTF. The CDR3 DNA reads TGTGCCAGCAGTCGCCAATCACAGGCGGAGTATGGCTACACCTTC.

This clonotype has more than one count but fewer than ten. CDR3 sequence: CASSGLADLTGELFF. The CDR3, as DNA: TGTGCCAGCAGCGGACTAGCGGACCTCACCGGGGAGCTGTTTTTT. The V gene is TRBV27, the J gene TRBJ2-2, with TRBD2 matching over 10 bases. The V and J ends lost 6 bases and 4 bases, in that order; junction bases with no gene match: 5. The CDR3 runs 15 residues. Germline-derived CDR1 and CDR2 are MNHEY and SMNVEV (reference sequence).

This clonotype was picked up a small number of times. CDR3 nucleotide sequence: TGCAGTGCTAGAGATACGATGGGCACGCAAAAGCAGTTCTTC. It codes for CSARDTMGTQKQFF. This sequence joins TRBV20-1 and TRBJ2-1; D is undetermined. The CDR3 is 14 amino acids. CDR1 and CDR2 from the germline V gene are DFQATT and SNEGSKA (reference sequence). The V end was cut by 0 bases, the J end by 11 bases, with 17 bases between.

Written as DNA, the CDR3 is TGCGCCAGCAGTATAGGGGGAATGGGAACAGATACGCAGTATTTT. Amino acids: CASSIGGMGTDTQYF. The genes are TRBV5-1 and TRBJ2-3, with D maybe TRBD1 (6 bases). Germline V CDR1 and CDR2: SGHRS, YFSETQ. CDR3 length: 15 residues. With 5 bases removed from V and 3 bases from J, the gap between germline ends came to 16 bases.

This clonotype was counted only a few times. In DNA, the CDR3 is TGCAGCGTCGACAGCTCTGGAAACACCATATATTTT. Translated, it gives CSVDSSGNTIYF. The gene calls are TRBV29-1 and TRBJ1-3; a weak D match, TRBD1 (5 bases). The germline gives CDR1 SQVTM, CDR2 ANQGSEA. The CDR3 is 12 residues long. The germline V and J ends were trimmed by 6 bases and 0 bases, with 6 bases remaining between them.

The J gene is TRBJ2-3, the V gene TRBV5-1; 9 bases are a match to TRBD1. V lost 4 bases to trimming and J lost 4 bases; unmatched junction nucleotides: 7. The V gene's germline CDR1 is SGHRS and CDR2 YFSETQ. The CDR3 is 15 residues long. This CDR3 reads CASSLGQGNPDTQYF. CDR3 nucleotides: TGCGCCAGCAGCCTGGGACAGGGTAACCCAGATACGCAGTATTTT.

The chain combines TRBV6-1 with TRBJ2-3, with a possible D match to TRBD1 (6 bases). Deletions cut 10 bases from V and 2 bases from J, with 16 bases between. Looked up from germline, CDR1 is MNHNS and CDR2 is SASEGT. The CDR3 sequence is 14 residues long. This chain's CDR3 is CATADRFATDTQYF. The CDR3 nucleotides are TGTGCCACCGCCGACAGGTTCGCCACAGATACGCAGTATTTT.

The chain is built from TRBV18 and TRBJ2-1, with TRBD2 matching over 14 bases. Unmatched junction bases numbered 7, after V lost 6 bases and J lost 9 bases. Germline values: CDR1 KGHSH, CDR2 LQKENI. This CDR3 region has 15 residues. CDR3 protein: CASSPGLAGALEQFF. The CDR3 nucleotides are TGTGCCAGCTCGCCGGGACTAGCGGGAGCTCTTGAGCAGTTCTTC.

This chain connects TRBV7-9 to TRBJ2-7; D is possibly TRBD2 (6 bases). V gave up 2 bases and J gave up 4 bases, with 15 bases separating them. The CDR3 loop spans 15 amino acids. The germline V gene encodes CDR1 SEHNR and CDR2 FQNEAQ (reference sequence). CDR3 DNA: TGTGCCAGCAGCTTACTGGGCAGGGAGGCTTACGAGCAGTACTTC. Its protein product is CASSLLGREAYEQYF.

V usage is TRBV19 and J usage is TRBJ2-3; D perhaps matches TRBD1 (5 bases). V was trimmed by 11 bases and J by 10 bases, leaving 13 bases between them. Germline V CDR1 and CDR2: LNHDA, SQIVND (reference sequence). The CDR3 has 10 amino acids. CDR3 nucleotides: TGTGCCCCAAGAGAACAGGCGCAGTATTTT. Translation: CAPREQAQYF.

J is TRBJ2-3 and V is TRBV19; a weak D match, TRBD1 (5 bases). Germline V lookup: CDR1 LNHDA, CDR2 SQIVND (reference sequence). This CDR3 comprises 13 residues. Trimming shortened V by 6 bases and J by 2 bases, and 9 bases separated the two germline ends. CDR3 in DNA: TGTGCCAGTAGACGACAGCTCACAGATACGCAGTATTTT. This translates into CASRRQLTDTQYF.

This clonotype was observed a few times. V and J are TRBV27 and TRBJ2-3, with D perhaps TRBD1 or TRBD2 (6 bases each). The CDR3 spans 15 residues. The germline V gene has CDR1 MNHEY and CDR2 SMNVEV (reference sequence). V gave up 2 bases and J gave up 5 bases, with 14 bases separating them. CDR3 nucleotide sequence: TGTGCCAGCAGTTTAAAGGGGGGTGGTTTAGATACGCAGTATTTT. It specifies CASSLKGGGLDTQYF.

The chain carries TRBV6-2 or TRBV6-3 and TRBJ2-1, with unresolved D. V was trimmed by 5 bases and J by 10 bases, leaving 9 bases between them. Germline V lookup: CDR1 MNHEY, CDR2 SVGEGT. This CDR3 spans 11 amino acids. The CDR3, as DNA: TGTGCCAGCAGTACCGCCACGGAGCAGTTCTTC. Residues: CASSTATEQFF.

The CDR3 loop reads CSAREAGVHTDTQYF. In nucleotides, the CDR3 is TGCAGTGCTAGAGAAGCGGGAGTACACACAGATACGCAGTATTTT. This sequence joins TRBV20-1 and TRBJ2-3; 8 bases align to TRBD2. The CDR3 consists of 15 residues. Germline V gives CDR1 DFQATT, CDR2 SNEGSKA (reference sequence). J lost 2 bases, V lost 0 bases, and 4 bases had no gene match.

The chain recombines TRBV20-1 with TRBJ2-1; TRBD2 aligns across 14 bases. Germline values: CDR1 DFQATT, CDR2 SNEGSKA (reference sequence). The CDR3 loop spans 17 amino acids. With 0 bases clipped from V and 9 bases from J, the junction kept 10 bases outside the gene matches. The CDR3 sequence: CSARDGTSGRVWSEQFF. CDR3 in DNA: TGCAGTGCTAGAGATGGGACTAGCGGGAGAGTATGGAGTGAGCAGTTCTTC.

The chain combines TRBV28 with TRBJ2-3; 11 nucleotides line up with TRBD2. The CDR3 has 19 amino acids. V lost 6 bases, J lost 0 bases, and 14 bases stayed unmatched. CDR1 is MDHEN, CDR2 SYDVKM, per germline. In nucleotides, the CDR3 is TGTGCCAGCAGCCATCAACTAGCGGGAGCATACGCTAGCACAGATACGCAGTATTTT. This sequence encodes CASSHQLAGAYASTDTQYF.

The chain employs TRBV5-1 and TRBJ2-1; weak D call: TRBD2 (5 bases). Germline loops: CDR1 SGHRS, CDR2 YFSETQ. The CDR3 covers 14 residues. The V end lost 0 bases, the J end lost 9 bases, and 13 bases lay between the germline ends. CDR3 DNA sequence: TGCGCCAGCAGCTTGGCCGAAGATCGGGGTGAGCAGTTCTTC. Protein: CASSLAEDRGEQFF.

The chain combines TRBV6-5 with TRBJ2-3; TRBD2 aligns across 10 bases. CDR3 size: 14 residues. The V and J ends lost 10 bases and 0 bases, in that order; junction bases with no gene match: 4. Germline V gene data show CDR1 as MNHEY and CDR2 as SVGAGI. In DNA form, the CDR3 reads TGTGCCACCATTAGCGGGGGGAGCACAGATACGCAGTATTTT. The encoded protein is CATISGGSTDTQYF.

This clonotype has ten or more counts. The chain carries TRBV5-1 and TRBJ1-5; D gene unclear. Trimming left V 0 bases short and J 7 bases short, with 8 bases between. CDR1 is SGHRS and CDR2 is YFSETQ in the germline V gene. This CDR3 is 13 amino acids long. The CDR3 is CASSLAGSQPQHF. Written as DNA, the CDR3 is TGCGCCAGCAGCTTGGCGGGGTCCCAGCCCCAGCATTTT.

The genes are TRBV6-1 and TRBJ1-4; a weak D match, TRBD1 (6 bases). V gave up 2 bases and J gave up 5 bases, with 12 bases separating them. Germline V gene data show CDR1 as MNHNS and CDR2 as SASEGT. The CDR3 spans 15 residues. The CDR3 bases are TGTGCCAGCAGTGAAATCGGACAGATAAATGAAAAACTGTTTTTT. Residues: CASSEIGQINEKLFF.

The table lists this clonotype with a few counts. This chain joins TRBV5-1 and TRBJ2-1; D is ambiguous. The CDR3 length is 13 residues. CDR1 and CDR2 (germline): SGHRS, YFSETQ. V was trimmed by 3 bases and J by 8 bases, leaving 12 bases between them. The chain's CDR3 is CASSSPSTHEQFF. CDR3 nucleotide sequence: TGCGCCAGCAGCTCCCCCTCGACGCATGAGCAGTTCTTC.

This clonotype was observed at least ten times. The V and J genes are TRBV4-3 and TRBJ1-2; D gene ambiguous. Trimming took off 3 bases at V and 1 base at J, with 9 bases between the two ends. Germline assignment: CDR1 LGHNA and CDR2 YSLEER. The CDR3 consists of 14 residues. Written as DNA, the CDR3 is TGCGCCAGCAGCCACGTGGGGTTTAACTATGGCTACACCTTC. As protein: CASSHVGFNYGYTF.

This clonotype was seen only a few times. The chain uses TRBV7-2 and TRBJ1-4, with 7 bases identical to TRBD1. Germline V gives CDR1 SGHTA, CDR2 FQGNSA. This CDR3 contains 16 residues. V gave up 2 bases and J gave up 10 bases; unmatched junction bases: 13. The CDR3 spells CASSLFIGTGEGKLFF. DNA of the CDR3: TGTGCCAGCAGCTTATTCATAGGTACAGGGGAAGGAAAACTGTTTTTT. Together with reference TRBV7-2 and TRBJ1-4, the CDR3 gives the full variable domain: GAGVSQSPSNKVTEKGKDVELRCDPISGHTALYWYRQSLGQGLEFLIYFQGNSAPDKSGLPSDRFSAERTGGSVSTLTIQRTQQEDSAVYLCASSLFIGTGEGKLFFGSGTQLSVL.

This clonotype was seen more than once but under ten times. The CDR3 region has the DNA TGCAGTCCTTCCGGGACGGCAAACTATGGCTACACCTTC. It yields the protein CSPSGTANYGYTF. V is TRBV20-1 and J is TRBJ1-2, with D maybe TRBD1 (5 bases). From germline, CDR1 is DFQATT and CDR2 SNEGSKA (reference sequence). V lost 8 bases to trimming and J lost 2 bases, with 15 bases between them. There are 13 residues in the CDR3.

V gene TRBV10-2 combines with J gene TRBJ2-1, with no clear D. CDR3 size: 15 residues. V lost 2 bases, J lost 0 bases, and 8 bases lay in between. Per the germline V gene, CDR1 is WSHSY and CDR2 is SAAADI. This CDR3 reads CASSETGNSYNEQFF. CDR3 bases: TGCGCCAGCAGTGAGACTGGAAACTCCTACAATGAGCAGTTCTTC.

A few counts support this clonotype. CDR3 sequence reads: CASSQGGLTPMDEQYF. As DNA, the CDR3 is TGCGCCAGCAGCCAAGGTGGACTTACTCCCATGGACGAGCAGTACTTC. The V gene is TRBV4-3, the J gene TRBJ2-7; weak D call: TRBD2 (5 bases). CDR1 is LGHNA and CDR2 is YSLEER in the germline V gene. Trimming cost V 1 base and J 5 bases, with 18 bases left between them. The CDR3 has 16 amino acids.